Each of the 11 T cell receptor beta chains below was sequenced from the same sample in a study of blood T cell repertoires in COVID-19. The repertoire was sequenced with immunoSEQ multiplex PCR; TCRdb's copy has only in-frame clones and lacks some. The table records more than 300,000 clones, under 90% of them present only once. Specimen: PBMCs or T cells enriched from blood (not recorded which). The source of these receptors is a woman aged 18-30 years who had recovered from COVID-19.

This rearrangement joins TRBV18 to TRBJ2-5, with 8 positions matching TRBD1. Trimming removed 3 bases from V and 13 bases from J; junction bases left unmatched: 16. This CDR3 has 15 residues. Germline lookup yields CDR1 KGHSH and CDR2 LQKENI. In DNA form, the CDR3 reads TGTGCCAGCTCACCGGCGAAGGACAGGGAACTTTCTCCGTACTTC. It yields the protein CASSPAKDRELSPYF. The whole variable domain, remainder taken from reference TRBV18 and TRBJ2-5, is NAGVMQNPRHLVRRRGQEARLRCSPMKGHSHVYWYRQLPEEGLKFMVYLQKENIIDESGMPKERFSAEFPKEGPSILRIQQVVRGDSAAYFCASSPAKDRELSPYFGPGTRLLVL.

The J gene is TRBJ2-1, the V gene TRBV2; the match to TRBD2 covers 7 bases. V was pared by 7 bases and J by 4 bases, with 10 bases of the junction left unmatched. Germline CDR1 and CDR2: SNHLY and FYNNEI. The CDR3 is 15 amino acids. The CDR3 nucleotides read TGTGCCAGCACCTTCTCTGGGGGGGGTTACAATGAGCAGTTCTTC. Its protein product is CASTFSGGGYNEQFF.

V usage is TRBV5-1 and J usage is TRBJ2-3; 9 positions agree with TRBD2. The CDR3 sequence is 15 residues long. CDR1 is SGHRS and CDR2 is YFSETQ in the germline V gene. The V gene end was trimmed by 4 bases and the J gene end by 2 bases; junction bases not matched to a gene: 5. The CDR3 DNA reads TGCGCCAGCAGCGGAATAGCGGGGGCCACAGATACGCAGTATTTT. Translating gives CASSGIAGATDTQYF. Based on the CDR3 plus reference TRBV5-1 and TRBJ2-3, the full variable domain is KAGVTQTPRYLIKTRGQQVTLSCSPISGHRSVSWYQQTPGQGLQFLFEYFSETQRNKGNFPGRFSGRQFSNSRSEMNVSTLELGDSALYLCASSGIAGATDTQYFGPGTRLTVL.

The CDR3 coding sequence is TGTGCCAGCAGCGGGACAGGGGAGGATGAGCAGTTCTTC. Translating gives CASSGTGEDEQFF. V gene TRBV5-4 combines with J gene TRBJ2-1; 10 bases line up with TRBD1. The CDR3 is 13 amino acids. V dropped 4 bases and J dropped 8; count of bases not matched to a gene: 3. From germline, CDR1 is SGHNT and CDR2 YYREEE (reference sequence). Complete variable domain (other parts from reference TRBV5-4 and TRBJ2-1): ETGVTQSPTHLIKTRGQQVTLRCSSQSGHNTVSWYQQALGQGPQFIFQYYREEENGRGNFPPRFSGLQFPNYSSELNVNALELDDSALYLCASSGTGEDEQFFGPGTRLTVL.

This chain links TRBV19 with TRBJ1-5; TRBD1 aligns across 8 bases. V dropped 6 bases and J dropped 2; count of bases not matched to a gene: 6. Germline-derived CDR1 and CDR2 are LNHDA and SQIVND (reference sequence). The CDR3 has 15 residues. The CDR3 spells CASSTDRGGNQPQHF. The CDR3 nucleotides are TGTGCCAGTAGCACAGACAGGGGAGGCAATCAGCCCCAGCATTTT.

The rearrangement links TRBV4-1 to TRBJ1-2; unclear D gene. This CDR3 contains 14 residues. V gave up 0 bases and J gave up 1 base, with 6 bases separating them. Per the germline V gene, CDR1 is MGHRA and CDR2 is YSYEKL. The chain's CDR3 is CASSQEADNYGYTF. The CDR3 bases are TGCGCCAGCAGCCAAGAGGCAGATAACTATGGCTACACCTTC.

The chain joins TRBV28 to TRBJ1-5; no firm D call. Germline V gene sequence: CDR1 MDHEN, CDR2 SYDVKM. The length of the CDR3 is 12 residues. Trimming removed 6 bases from V and 5 bases from J, with 8 bases in between. CDR3 residues: CASSTRDQPQHF. CDR3 in DNA: TGTGCCAGCAGCACGAGGGATCAGCCCCAGCATTTT.

There are many counts of this clone. Other DNA sequences in the same sample also yield this CDR3. CDR3 bases: TGTGCCAGCAGCTTGGACAGAAATAATTCACCCCTCCACTTT. Protein: CASSLDRNNSPLHF. This chain connects TRBV5-4 to TRBJ1-6; D unresolved. This CDR3 has 14 residues. V was pared by 0 bases and J by 5 bases, with 6 bases between. Germline V gives CDR1 SGHNT, CDR2 YYREEE (reference sequence).

The V call is TRBV5-5, the J call TRBJ1-5; 9 nucleotides align to TRBD1. The CDR3 is made up of 17 amino acids. Losses at the gene ends were 0 bases for V and 0 bases for J; bases not matched to a gene: 4. CDR1 and CDR2 from the germline V gene are SGHKS and YYEKEE (reference sequence). The CDR3 DNA reads as TGTGCCAGCAGCTTGGACCGGGACAGGGATAGCAATCAGCCCCAGCATTTT. The encoded protein is CASSLDRDRDSNQPQHF.

About this clone: An end of the junction does not agree with germline; a read error may underlie this. V and J are TRBV7-7 and TRBJ1-1; D call uncertain. The CDR3 is 14 residues long. Per germline, CDR1 SSHAT and CDR2 FNYEAQ (reference sequence). The CDR3 loop reads CASSLEVGSTEAFF. The DNA for the CDR3 is TGTGCTAGCAGCTTAGAGGTGGGCTCCACTGAAGCTTTCTTT.

Here the CDR3 reads CASSPIVGGSHTEAFF. CDR3 bases: TGCGCCAGCAGCCCGATCGTGGGGGGAAGCCACACTGAAGCTTTCTTT. The V and J genes are TRBV5-1 and TRBJ1-1, with D maybe TRBD1 (5 bases). This CDR3 comprises 16 residues. Germline V gene sequence: CDR1 SGHRS, CDR2 YFSETQ. The V gene lost 4 bases and the J gene lost 3 bases, with 19 bases spanning the gap.